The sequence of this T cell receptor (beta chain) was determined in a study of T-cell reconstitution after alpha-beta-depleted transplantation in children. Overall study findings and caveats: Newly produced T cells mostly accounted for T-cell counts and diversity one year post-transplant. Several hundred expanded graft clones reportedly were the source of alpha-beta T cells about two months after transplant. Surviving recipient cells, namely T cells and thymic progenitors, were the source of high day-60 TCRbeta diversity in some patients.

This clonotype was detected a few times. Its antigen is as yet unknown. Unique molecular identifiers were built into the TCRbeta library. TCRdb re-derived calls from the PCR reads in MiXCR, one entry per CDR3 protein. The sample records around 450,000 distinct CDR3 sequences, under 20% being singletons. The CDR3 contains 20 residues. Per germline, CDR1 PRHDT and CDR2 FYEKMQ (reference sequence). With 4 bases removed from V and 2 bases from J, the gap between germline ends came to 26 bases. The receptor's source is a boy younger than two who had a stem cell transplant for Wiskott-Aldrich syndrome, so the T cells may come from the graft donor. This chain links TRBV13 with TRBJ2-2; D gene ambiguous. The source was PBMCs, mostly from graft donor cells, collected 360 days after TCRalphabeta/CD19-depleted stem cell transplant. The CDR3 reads CASSSPLGFEDRHNTGELFF. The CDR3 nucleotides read TGTGCCAGCAGCTCTCCTCTAGGGTTTGAGGACCGACACAACACCGGGGAGCTGTTTTTT.